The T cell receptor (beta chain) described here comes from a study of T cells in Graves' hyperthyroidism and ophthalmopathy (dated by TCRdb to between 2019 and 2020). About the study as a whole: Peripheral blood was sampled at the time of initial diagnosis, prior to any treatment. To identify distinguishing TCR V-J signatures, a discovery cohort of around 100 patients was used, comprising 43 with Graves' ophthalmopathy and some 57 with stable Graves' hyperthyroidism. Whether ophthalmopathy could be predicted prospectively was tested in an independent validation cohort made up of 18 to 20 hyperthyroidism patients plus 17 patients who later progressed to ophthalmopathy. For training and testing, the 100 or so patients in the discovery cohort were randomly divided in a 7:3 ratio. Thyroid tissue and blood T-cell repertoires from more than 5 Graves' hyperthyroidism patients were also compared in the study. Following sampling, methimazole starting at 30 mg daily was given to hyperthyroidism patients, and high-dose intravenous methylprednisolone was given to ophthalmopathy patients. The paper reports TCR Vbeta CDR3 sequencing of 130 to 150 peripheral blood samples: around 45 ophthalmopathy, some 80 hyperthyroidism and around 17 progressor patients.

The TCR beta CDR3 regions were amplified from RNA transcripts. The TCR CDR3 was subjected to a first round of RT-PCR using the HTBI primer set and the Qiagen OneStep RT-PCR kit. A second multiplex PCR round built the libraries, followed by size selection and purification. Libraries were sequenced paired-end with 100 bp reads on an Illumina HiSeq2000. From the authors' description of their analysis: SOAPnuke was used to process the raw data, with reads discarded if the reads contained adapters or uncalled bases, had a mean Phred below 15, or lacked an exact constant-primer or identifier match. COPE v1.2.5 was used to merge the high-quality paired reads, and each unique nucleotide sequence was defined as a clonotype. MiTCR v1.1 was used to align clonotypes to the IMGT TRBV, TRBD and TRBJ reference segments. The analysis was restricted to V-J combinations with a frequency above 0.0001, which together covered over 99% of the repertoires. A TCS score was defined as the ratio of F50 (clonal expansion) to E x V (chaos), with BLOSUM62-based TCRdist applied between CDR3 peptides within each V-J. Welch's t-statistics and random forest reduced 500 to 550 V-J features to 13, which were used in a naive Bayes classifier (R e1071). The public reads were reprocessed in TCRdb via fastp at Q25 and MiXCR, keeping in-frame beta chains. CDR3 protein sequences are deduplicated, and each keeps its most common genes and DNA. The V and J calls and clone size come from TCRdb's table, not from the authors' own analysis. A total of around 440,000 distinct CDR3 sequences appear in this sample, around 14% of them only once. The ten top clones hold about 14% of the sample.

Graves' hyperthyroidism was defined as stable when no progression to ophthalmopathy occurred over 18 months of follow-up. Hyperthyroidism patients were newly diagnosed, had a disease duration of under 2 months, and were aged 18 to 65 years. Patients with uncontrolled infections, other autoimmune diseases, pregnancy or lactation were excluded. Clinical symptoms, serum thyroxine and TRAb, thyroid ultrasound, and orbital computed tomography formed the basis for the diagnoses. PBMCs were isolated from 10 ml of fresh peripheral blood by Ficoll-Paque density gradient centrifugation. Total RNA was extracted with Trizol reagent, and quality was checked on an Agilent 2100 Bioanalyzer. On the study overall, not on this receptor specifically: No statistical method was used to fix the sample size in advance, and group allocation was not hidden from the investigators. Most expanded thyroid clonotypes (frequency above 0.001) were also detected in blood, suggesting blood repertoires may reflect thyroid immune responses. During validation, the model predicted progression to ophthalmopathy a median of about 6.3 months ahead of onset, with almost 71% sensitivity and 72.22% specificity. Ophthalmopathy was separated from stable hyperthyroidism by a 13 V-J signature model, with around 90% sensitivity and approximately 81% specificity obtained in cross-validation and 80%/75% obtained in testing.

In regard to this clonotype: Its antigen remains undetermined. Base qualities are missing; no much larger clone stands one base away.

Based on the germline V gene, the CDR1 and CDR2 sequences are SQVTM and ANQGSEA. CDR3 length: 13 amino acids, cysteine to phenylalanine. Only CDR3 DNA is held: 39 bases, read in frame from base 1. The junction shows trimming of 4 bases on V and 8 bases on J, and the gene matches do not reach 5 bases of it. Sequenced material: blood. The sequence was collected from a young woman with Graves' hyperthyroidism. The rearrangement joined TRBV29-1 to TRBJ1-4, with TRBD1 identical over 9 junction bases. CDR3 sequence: CSVGGTGREKLFF. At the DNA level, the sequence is TGCAGCGTTGGAGGGACAGGGCGAGAAAAACTGTTTTTT.